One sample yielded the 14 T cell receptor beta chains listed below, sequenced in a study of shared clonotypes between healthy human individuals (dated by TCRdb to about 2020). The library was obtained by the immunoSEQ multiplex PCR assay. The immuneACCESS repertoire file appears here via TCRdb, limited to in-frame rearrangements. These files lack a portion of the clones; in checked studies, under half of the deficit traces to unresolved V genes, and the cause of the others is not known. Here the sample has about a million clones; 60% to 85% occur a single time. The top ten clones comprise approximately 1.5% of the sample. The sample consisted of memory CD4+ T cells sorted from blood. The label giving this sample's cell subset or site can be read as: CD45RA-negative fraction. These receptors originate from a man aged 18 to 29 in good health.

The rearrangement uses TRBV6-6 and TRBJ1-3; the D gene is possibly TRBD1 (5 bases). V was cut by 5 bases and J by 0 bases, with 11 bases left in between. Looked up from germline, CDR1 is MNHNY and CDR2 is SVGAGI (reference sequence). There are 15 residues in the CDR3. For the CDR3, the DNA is TGTGCCAGCAGTAATACCCAGGGCTCTGGAAACACCATATATTTT. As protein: CASSNTQGSGNTIYF.

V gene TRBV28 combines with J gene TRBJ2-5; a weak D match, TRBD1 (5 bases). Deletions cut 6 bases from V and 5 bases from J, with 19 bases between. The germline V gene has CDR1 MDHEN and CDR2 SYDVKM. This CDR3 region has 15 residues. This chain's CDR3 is CASSRDWIAGETQYF. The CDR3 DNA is TGTGCCAGCAGCCGTGACTGGATTGCAGGGGAGACCCAGTACTTC.

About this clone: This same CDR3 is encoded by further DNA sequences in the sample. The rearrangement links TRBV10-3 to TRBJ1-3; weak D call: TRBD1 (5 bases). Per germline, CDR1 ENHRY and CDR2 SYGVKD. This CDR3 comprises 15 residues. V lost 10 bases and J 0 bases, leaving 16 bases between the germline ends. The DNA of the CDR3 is TGTGCCACCTTATGGGGGGACTTCTCTGGAAACACCATATATTTT. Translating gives CATLWGDFSGNTIYF.

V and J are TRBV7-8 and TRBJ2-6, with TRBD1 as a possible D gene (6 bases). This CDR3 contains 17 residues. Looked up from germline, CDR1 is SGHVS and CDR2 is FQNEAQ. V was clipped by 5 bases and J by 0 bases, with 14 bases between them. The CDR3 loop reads CASSPRTAPSGANVLTF. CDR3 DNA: TGTGCCAGCAGCCCCCGGACAGCTCCCTCTGGGGCCAACGTCCTGACTTTC.

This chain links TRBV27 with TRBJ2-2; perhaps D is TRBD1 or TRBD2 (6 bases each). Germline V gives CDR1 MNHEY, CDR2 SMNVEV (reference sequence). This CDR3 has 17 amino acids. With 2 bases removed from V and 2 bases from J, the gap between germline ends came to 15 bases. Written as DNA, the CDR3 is TGTGCCAGCAGTTTAATGTACTTGGGGGGCAACACCGGGGAGCTGTTTTTT. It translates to CASSLMYLGGNTGELFF.

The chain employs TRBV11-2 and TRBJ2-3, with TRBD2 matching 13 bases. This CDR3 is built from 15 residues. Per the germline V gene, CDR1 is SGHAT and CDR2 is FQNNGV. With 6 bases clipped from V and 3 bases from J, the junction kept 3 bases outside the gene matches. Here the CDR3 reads CASRLAGGRTDTQYF. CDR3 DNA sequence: TGTGCCAGCAGACTAGCGGGGGGGAGGACAGATACGCAGTATTTT.

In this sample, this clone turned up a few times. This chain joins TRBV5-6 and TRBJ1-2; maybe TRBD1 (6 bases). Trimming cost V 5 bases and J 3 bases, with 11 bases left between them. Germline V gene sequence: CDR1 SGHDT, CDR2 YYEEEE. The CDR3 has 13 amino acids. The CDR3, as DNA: TGTGCCAGCAGGGCCAGGGGAGACTATGGCTACACCTTC. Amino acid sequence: CASRARGDYGYTF.

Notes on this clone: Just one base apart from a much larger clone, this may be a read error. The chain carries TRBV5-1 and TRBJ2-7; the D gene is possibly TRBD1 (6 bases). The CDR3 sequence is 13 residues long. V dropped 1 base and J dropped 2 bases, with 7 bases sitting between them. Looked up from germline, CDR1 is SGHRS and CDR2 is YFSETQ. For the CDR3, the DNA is TGCGCCAGCAGCTTGAACAGGGCCTACGAGCAGTACTTC. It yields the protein CASSLNRAYEQYF.

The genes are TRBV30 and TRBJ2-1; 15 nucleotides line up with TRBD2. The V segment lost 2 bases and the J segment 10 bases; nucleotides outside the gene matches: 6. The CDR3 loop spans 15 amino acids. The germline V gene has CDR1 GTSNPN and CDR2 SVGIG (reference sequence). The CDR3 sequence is CAWSSGLAGGSEQFF. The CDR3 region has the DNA TGTGCCTGGAGTTCGGGACTAGCGGGAGGCAGCGAGCAGTTCTTC.

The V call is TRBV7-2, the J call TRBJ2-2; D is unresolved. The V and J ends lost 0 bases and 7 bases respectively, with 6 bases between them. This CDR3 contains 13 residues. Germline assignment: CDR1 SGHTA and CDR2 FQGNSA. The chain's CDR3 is CASSLAQIGELFF. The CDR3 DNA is TGTGCCAGCAGCTTAGCGCAGATCGGGGAGCTGTTTTTT.

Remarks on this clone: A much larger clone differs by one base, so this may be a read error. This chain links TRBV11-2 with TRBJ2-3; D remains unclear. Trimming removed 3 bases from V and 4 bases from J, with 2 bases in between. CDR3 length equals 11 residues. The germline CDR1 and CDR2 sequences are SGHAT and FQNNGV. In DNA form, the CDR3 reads TGTGCCAGCAGCTTCGCAGATACGCAGTATTTT. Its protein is CASSFADTQYF.

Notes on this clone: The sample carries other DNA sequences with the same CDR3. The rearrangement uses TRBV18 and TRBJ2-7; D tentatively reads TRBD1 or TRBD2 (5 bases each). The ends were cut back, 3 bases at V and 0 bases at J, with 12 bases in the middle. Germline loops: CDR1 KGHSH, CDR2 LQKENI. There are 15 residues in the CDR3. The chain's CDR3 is CASSPPGRSSYEQYF. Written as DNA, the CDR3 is TGTGCCAGCTCACCCCCGGGACGGAGCTCCTACGAGCAGTACTTC.

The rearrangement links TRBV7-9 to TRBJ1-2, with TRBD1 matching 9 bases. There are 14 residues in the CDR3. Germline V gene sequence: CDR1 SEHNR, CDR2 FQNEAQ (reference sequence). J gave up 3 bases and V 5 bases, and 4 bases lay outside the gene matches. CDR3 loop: CASSARDRDYGYTF. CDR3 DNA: TGTGCCAGCAGCGCTAGGGACAGGGACTATGGCTACACCTTC.

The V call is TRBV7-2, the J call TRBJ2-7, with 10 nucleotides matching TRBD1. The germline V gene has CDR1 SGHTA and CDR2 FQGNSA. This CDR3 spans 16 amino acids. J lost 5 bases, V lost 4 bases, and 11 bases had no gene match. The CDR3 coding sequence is TGTGCCAGCAGCTCCGAACCAGGGACAGGGGTCAACGAGCAGTACTTC. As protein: CASSSEPGTGVNEQYF.